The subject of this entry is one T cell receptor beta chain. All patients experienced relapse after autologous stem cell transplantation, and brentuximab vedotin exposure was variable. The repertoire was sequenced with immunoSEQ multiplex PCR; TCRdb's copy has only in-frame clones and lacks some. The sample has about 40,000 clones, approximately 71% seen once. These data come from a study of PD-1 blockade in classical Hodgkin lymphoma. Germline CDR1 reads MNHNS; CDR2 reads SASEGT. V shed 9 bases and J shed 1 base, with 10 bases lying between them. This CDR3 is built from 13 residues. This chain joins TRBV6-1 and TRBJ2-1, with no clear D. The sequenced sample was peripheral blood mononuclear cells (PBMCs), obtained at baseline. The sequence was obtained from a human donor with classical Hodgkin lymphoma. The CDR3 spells CASFQRSYNEQFF. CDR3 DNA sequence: TGTGCCAGTTTCCAAAGGTCCTACAATGAGCAGTTCTTC.